Below are 19 T cell receptor beta chains sequenced from a single sample in a study of tumour-infiltrating T cells in Burkitt lymphoma. Some clones are missing from TCRdb's copy, which holds only in-frame ones; the method was immunoSEQ multiplex PCR. This table has more than 40,000 clones, around 29% appearing once. The sequencing sample was made of tumor tissue. The receptors derive from a human donor with Burkitt lymphoma.

This clone was counted between two and nine times. This rearrangement joins TRBV2 to TRBJ1-5; D ambiguous. The CDR3 totals 11 residues. Trimming shortened V by 4 bases and J by 10 bases, and 8 bases separated the two germline ends. CDR1 SNHLY and CDR2 FYNNEI come from the germline V gene. The DNA for the CDR3 is TGTGCCAGCAGTGTTCTCGGACCCCAGCATTTT. It encodes CASSVLGPQHF.

This clone occurred a few times. The CDR3, as DNA: TGTGCCAGCAGCTCGGTGGCTAACTATGGCTACACCTTC. This encodes CASSSVANYGYTF. This chain joins TRBV11-2 and TRBJ1-2, with unresolved D. Per the germline V gene, CDR1 is SGHAT and CDR2 is FQNNGV. V lost 4 bases and J lost 0, with 6 bases in between. CDR3 length: 13 amino acids.

The V and J genes are TRBV5-1 and TRBJ1-1; possibly TRBD1 for D (5 bases). The CDR3 spans 14 residues. The germline CDR1 and CDR2 sequences are SGHRS and YFSETQ. V lost 2 bases, J lost 3 bases, and 11 bases lay in between. The CDR3 loop is CASSLKGHDTEAFF. In DNA form, the CDR3 reads TGCGCCAGCAGCTTAAAGGGGCACGACACTGAAGCTTTCTTT.

The rearrangement uses TRBV7-6 and TRBJ2-5; the D gene is possibly TRBD2 (5 bases). The V gene lost 1 base and the J gene lost 5 bases, with 14 bases spanning the gap. This CDR3 is built from 15 residues. The germline gives CDR1 SGHVS, CDR2 FNYEAQ. CDR3: CASSLVRLAGETQYF. For the CDR3, the DNA is TGTGCCAGCAGCTTAGTAAGGCTAGCCGGGGAGACCCAGTACTTC.

This chain links TRBV7-2 with TRBJ2-1, with D unclear. This CDR3 comprises 13 residues. Per germline, CDR1 SGHTA and CDR2 FQGNSA. Trimming shortened V by 4 bases and J by 6 bases, and 10 bases separated the two germline ends. This CDR3 reads CASSYIRSNEQFF. CDR3 nucleotides: TGTGCCAGCAGCTATATACGGAGCAATGAGCAGTTCTTC.

This clone has only a few counts. The CDR3 protein is CASSTLPGTNYGYTF. CDR3 bases: TGTGCCAGTAGTACCCTCCCGGGGACTAACTATGGCTACACCTTC. The chain recombines TRBV19 with TRBJ1-2; D gene unclear. CDR1 LNHDA and CDR2 SQIVND come from the germline V gene (reference sequence). CDR3 length equals 15 residues. The V end was cut by 4 bases, the J end by 0 bases, with 12 bases between.

This clone appeared a few times. V is TRBV9 and J is TRBJ1-4; 8 bases align to TRBD1. Germline V gene sequence: CDR1 SGDLS, CDR2 YYNGEE. V dropped 2 bases and J dropped 10; count of bases not matched to a gene: 7. This CDR3 contains 14 residues. In nucleotides, the CDR3 is TGTGCCAGCAGCGTTGTCGGGACAGGAGGAAAACTGTTTTTT. Its translation: CASSVVGTGGKLFF.

The rearrangement uses TRBV4-3 and TRBJ1-1; 9 bases are shared with TRBD1. Germline CDR1 LGHNA, CDR2 YSLEER. CDR3 length equals 14 residues. V lost 0 bases, J lost 11 bases, and 7 bases stayed unmatched. DNA of the CDR3: TGCGCCAGCAGCCAAGATTGGGACAGGGTCGACGCTTTCTTT. Protein: CASSQDWDRVDAFF.

This clone was observed a few times. This rearrangement joins TRBV4-1 to TRBJ1-1; 10 nucleotides match TRBD1. The CDR3 consists of 16 residues. Germline V lookup: CDR1 MGHRA, CDR2 YSYEKL. After removal of 4 bases from V and 0 bases from J, the junction contained 5 bases not matched to a gene. The CDR3 coding sequence is TGCGCCAGCAGCCCCGGACAGGGGGGGATGAACACTGAAGCTTTCTTT. It translates to CASSPGQGGMNTEAFF.

The chain carries TRBV4-1 and TRBJ2-3; possibly TRBD1 for D (5 bases). V gave up 1 base and J gave up 3 bases, with 14 bases separating them. Germline V lookup: CDR1 MGHRA, CDR2 YSYEKL. The CDR3 loop spans 16 amino acids. The CDR3 loop reads CASSQGAKPGTDTQYF. For the CDR3, the DNA is TGCGCCAGCAGCCAAGGGGCTAAGCCAGGGACAGATACGCAGTATTTT.

V gene TRBV19 combines with J gene TRBJ1-6; D is unclear. The length of the CDR3 is 15 residues. Trimming pared 6 bases from V and 7 bases from J, leaving 16 bases between. Germline assignment: CDR1 LNHDA and CDR2 SQIVND (reference sequence). The chain's CDR3 is CASRRSGLGNSPLHF. Written as DNA, the CDR3 is TGTGCCAGTAGGCGTAGCGGGCTGGGGAATTCACCCCTCCACTTT. Together with reference TRBV19 and TRBJ1-6, the CDR3 gives the full variable domain: DGGITQSPKYLFRKEGQNVTLSCEQNLNHDAMYWYRQDPGQGLRLIYYSQIVNDFQKGDIAEGYSVSREKKESFPLTVTSAQKNPTAFYLCASRRSGLGNSPLHFGNGTRLTVT.

The CDR3 region is CASSLREAKAFF. In DNA, the CDR3 is TGTGCCAGCAGCTTACGGGAGGCGAAAGCTTTCTTT. The chain carries TRBV7-9 and TRBJ1-1; unclear D gene. CDR3 length equals 12 residues. Trimming removed 2 bases at V and 9 bases at J, with 10 bases between. CDR1 SEHNR and CDR2 FQNEAQ come from the germline V gene (reference sequence).

The chain joins TRBV4-3 to TRBJ2-1; 9 bases are a match to TRBD2. The trim removed 0 bases at V and 3 bases at J, leaving 3 bases unmatched. Germline V gene sequence: CDR1 LGHNA, CDR2 YSLEER. This CDR3 has 16 amino acids. CDR3 coding DNA: TGCGCCAGCAGCCAAGAGGTTAGCGGGGGCTACAATGAGCAGTTCTTC. Its translation is CASSQEVSGGYNEQFF.

This chain joins TRBV19 and TRBJ1-2, with D maybe TRBD1 (6 bases). Trimming cost V 6 bases and J 5 bases, with 13 bases left between them. Germline V gene sequence: CDR1 LNHDA, CDR2 SQIVND (reference sequence). This CDR3 is 13 amino acids long. The CDR3 spells CASSLQGRYGYTF. Written as DNA, the CDR3 is TGTGCCAGTAGCCTCCAGGGGAGATATGGCTACACCTTC. The full variable domain, in which reference TRBV19 and TRBJ1-2 provide the parts outside the CDR3, is DGGITQSPKYLFRKEGQNVTLSCEQNLNHDAMYWYRQDPGQGLRLIYYSQIVNDFQKGDIAEGYSVSREKKESFPLTVTSAQKNPTAFYLCASSLQGRYGYTFGSGTRLTVV.

CDR3 amino acids: CAIRQGHTGELFF. In DNA form, the CDR3 reads TGTGCCATCAGACAGGGTCACACCGGGGAGCTGTTTTTT. The V call is TRBV10-3, the J call TRBJ2-2; a weak D match, TRBD1 (6 bases). V dropped 6 bases and J dropped 3 bases, with 8 bases sitting between them. From germline, CDR1 is ENHRY and CDR2 SYGVKD. The CDR3 covers 13 residues.

The V call is TRBV6-5, the J call TRBJ1-5; D not resolved. V was clipped by 0 bases and J by 5 bases, with 8 bases between them. Germline CDR1 is MNHEY and CDR2 is SVGAGI. This CDR3 is 14 amino acids long. In DNA form, the CDR3 reads TGTGCCAGCAGTTACTCGAGGACTTATCAGCCCCAGCATTTT. Encoded protein: CASSYSRTYQPQHF.

The chain recombines TRBV6-1 with TRBJ1-2; tentative D call: TRBD1 (5 bases). The V end was cut by 4 bases, the J end by 4 bases, with 19 bases between. There are 16 residues in the CDR3. Germline lookup yields CDR1 MNHNS and CDR2 SASEGT. The CDR3 loop is CASSASGLGLIYGYTF. The CDR3 nucleotides are TGTGCCAGCAGTGCCTCCGGGTTGGGGCTGATCTATGGCTACACCTTC.

The chain is built from TRBV27 and TRBJ1-6; unclear D gene. The germline V and J ends were trimmed by 5 bases and 9 bases, with 23 bases remaining between them. CDR1 is MNHEY and CDR2 is SMNVEV in the germline V gene (reference sequence). The CDR3 loop spans 17 amino acids. CDR3 protein: CASSIFFPGVSGSPLHF. The CDR3 DNA sequence: TGTGCCAGCAGTATATTTTTCCCCGGGGTGAGTGGTTCACCCCTCCACTTT.

This clone was counted only a few times. This sequence joins TRBV25-1 and TRBJ1-4; TRBD1 agrees at 9 bases. The trim removed 4 bases at V and 8 bases at J, leaving 11 bases unmatched. Germline CDR1 is MGHDK and CDR2 is SYGVNS. CDR3 size: 16 residues. DNA of the CDR3: TGTGCCAGCAGTGTCTTGTTCGGGACAGGGCTCGAAAAACTGTTTTTT. Amino acids: CASSVLFGTGLEKLFF.